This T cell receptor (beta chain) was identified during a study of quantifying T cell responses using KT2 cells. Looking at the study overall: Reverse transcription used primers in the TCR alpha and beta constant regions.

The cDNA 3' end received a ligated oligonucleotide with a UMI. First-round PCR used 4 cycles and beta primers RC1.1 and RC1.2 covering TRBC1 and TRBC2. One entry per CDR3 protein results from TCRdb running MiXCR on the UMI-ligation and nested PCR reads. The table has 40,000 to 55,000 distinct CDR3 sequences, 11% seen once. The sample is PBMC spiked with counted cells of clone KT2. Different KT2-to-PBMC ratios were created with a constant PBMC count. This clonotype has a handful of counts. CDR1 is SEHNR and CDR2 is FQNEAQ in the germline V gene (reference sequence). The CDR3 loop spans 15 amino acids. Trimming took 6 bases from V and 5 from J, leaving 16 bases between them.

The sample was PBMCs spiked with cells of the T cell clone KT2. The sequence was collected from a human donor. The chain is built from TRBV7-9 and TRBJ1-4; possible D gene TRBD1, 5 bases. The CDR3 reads CASSAVGAYNEKLFF. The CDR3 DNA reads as TGTGCCAGCAGTGCAGTAGGGGCCTACAATGAAAAACTGTTTTTT.